This TCR beta chain was recorded in a study of blood T cell repertoires in COVID-19. Original processing methods: Nucleated cell counts were estimated from reference gene primer amplification. Repertoires were generated with immunoSEQ multiplex PCR, while TCRdb's copy carries only in-frame clones and drops some. For V, J and clone size, that table is used; D and trimming come from the DNA. The table has fewer than 150,000 clones, less than 85% seen once; the top ten hold roughly 8.3%. This CDR3 comprises 13 residues. Per germline, CDR1 SGHAT and CDR2 FQNNGV. The germline V and J ends were trimmed by 6 bases and 4 bases, with 12 bases remaining between them.

This chain joins TRBV11-2 and TRBJ1-1; D is uncertain. The sample taken for sequencing was peripheral blood. This receptor was identified in a woman at least 80 years old in a cohort sampled during active or convalescent COVID-19. The CDR3 DNA reads TGTGCCAGCAGGGTAACGACTTCCACTGAAGCTTTCTTT. It encodes CASRVTTSTEAFF.